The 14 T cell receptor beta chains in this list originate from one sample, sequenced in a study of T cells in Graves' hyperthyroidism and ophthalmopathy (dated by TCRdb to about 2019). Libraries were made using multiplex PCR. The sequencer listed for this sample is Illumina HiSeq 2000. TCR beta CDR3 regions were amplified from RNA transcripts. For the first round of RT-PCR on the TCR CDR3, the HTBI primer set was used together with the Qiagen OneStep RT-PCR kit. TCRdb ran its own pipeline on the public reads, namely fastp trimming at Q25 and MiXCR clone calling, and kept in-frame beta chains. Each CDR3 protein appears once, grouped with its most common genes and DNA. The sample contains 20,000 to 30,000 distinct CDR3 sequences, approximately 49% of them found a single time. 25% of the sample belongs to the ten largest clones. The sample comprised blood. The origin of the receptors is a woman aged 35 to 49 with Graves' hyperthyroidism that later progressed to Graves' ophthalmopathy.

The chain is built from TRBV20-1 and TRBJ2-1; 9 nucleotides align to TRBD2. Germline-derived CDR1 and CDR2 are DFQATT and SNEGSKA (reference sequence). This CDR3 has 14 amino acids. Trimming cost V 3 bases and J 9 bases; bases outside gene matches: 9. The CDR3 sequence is CSASLSSGMGEQFF. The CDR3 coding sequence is TGCAGTGCTAGTCTCTCTAGCGGGATGGGTGAGCAGTTCTTC.

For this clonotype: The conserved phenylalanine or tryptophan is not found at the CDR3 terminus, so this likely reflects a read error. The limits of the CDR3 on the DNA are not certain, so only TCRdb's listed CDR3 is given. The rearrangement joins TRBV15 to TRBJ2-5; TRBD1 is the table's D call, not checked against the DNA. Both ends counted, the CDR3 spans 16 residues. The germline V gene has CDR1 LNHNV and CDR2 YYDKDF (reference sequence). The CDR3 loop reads CAASRAPTVGQETQCL.

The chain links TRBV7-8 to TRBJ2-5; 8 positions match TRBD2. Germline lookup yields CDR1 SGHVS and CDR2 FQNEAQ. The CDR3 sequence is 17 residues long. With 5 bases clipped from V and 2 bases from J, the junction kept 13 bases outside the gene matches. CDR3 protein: CASSLRGASGLQETQYF. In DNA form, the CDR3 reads TGTGCCAGCAGCCTAAGGGGGGCTAGCGGGTTACAAGAGACCCAGTACTTC. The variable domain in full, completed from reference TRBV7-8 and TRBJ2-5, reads GAGVSQSPRYKVAKRGQDVALRCDPISGHVSLFWYQQALGQGPEFLTYFQNEAQLDKSGLPSDRFFAERPEGSVSTLKIQRTQQEDSAVYLCASSLRGASGLQETQYFGPGTRLLVL.

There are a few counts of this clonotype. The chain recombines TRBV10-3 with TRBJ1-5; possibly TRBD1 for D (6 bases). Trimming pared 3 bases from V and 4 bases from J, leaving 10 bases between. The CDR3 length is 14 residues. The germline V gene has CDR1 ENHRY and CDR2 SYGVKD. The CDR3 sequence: CAISETRGNQPQHF. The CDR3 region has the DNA TGTGCCATCAGTGAAACTAGGGGGAATCAGCCCCAGCATTTT.

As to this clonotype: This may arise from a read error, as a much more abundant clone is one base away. The chain's CDR3 is CTSSRPGGATIF. CDR3 coding DNA: TGCACCAGCAGTCGCCCCGGGGGGGCCACCATTTTT. J is TRBJ2-3 and V is TRBV4-1, with 8 bases identical to TRBD2. CDR1 and CDR2 from the germline V gene are MGHRA and YSYEKL. This CDR3 contains 12 residues.

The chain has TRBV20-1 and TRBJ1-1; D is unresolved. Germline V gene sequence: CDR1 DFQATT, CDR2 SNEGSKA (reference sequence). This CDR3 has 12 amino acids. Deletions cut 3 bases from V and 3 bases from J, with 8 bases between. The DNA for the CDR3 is TGCAGTGCTAGTGGGAGGGACACTGAAGCTTTCTTT. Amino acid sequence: CSASGRDTEAFF.

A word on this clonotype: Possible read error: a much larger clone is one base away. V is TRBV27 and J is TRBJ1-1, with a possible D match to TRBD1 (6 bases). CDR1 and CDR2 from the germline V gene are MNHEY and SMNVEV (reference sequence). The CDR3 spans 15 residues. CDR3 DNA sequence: TGTGCCAGCAGTCGTACAGGGAGGGTATACACTGAAGCTCTCTTT. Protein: CASSRTGRVYTEALF.

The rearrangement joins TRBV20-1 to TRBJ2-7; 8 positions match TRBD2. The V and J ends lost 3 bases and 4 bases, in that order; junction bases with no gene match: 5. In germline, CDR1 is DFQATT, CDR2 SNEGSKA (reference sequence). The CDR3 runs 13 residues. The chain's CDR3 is CSASGSGNYEQYF. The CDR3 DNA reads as TGCAGTGCTAGCGGTAGCGGGAATTACGAGCAGTACTTC.

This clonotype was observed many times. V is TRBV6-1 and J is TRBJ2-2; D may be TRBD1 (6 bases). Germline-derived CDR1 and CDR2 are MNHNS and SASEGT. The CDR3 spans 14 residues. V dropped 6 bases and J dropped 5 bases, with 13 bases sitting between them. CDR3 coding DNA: TGTGCCAGCAGCCGGGACATGGGAACCGGGGAGCTGTTTTTT. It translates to CASSRDMGTGELFF.

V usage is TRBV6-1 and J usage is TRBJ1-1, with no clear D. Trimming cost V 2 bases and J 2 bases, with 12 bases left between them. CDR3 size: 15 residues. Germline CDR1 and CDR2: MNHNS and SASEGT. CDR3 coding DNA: TGTGCCAGCAGTGAAAAAATAGAGGGAAACACTGAAGCTTTCTTT. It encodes CASSEKIEGNTEAFF.

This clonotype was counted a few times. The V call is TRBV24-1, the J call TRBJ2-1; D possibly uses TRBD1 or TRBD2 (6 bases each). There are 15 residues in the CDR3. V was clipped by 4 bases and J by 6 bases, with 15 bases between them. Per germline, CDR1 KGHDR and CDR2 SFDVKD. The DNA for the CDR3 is TGTGCCACCAGTGAAGGCGGTGGAGGGGGCAATGAGCAGTTCTTC. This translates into CATSEGGGGGNEQFF.

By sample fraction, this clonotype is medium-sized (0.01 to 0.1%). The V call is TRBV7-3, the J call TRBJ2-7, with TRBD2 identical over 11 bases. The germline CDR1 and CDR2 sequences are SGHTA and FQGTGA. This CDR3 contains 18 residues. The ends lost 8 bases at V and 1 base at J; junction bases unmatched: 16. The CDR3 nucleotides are TGTGCCAGCCCTACCCCCAGACTAGCGGGATTCAATTCCTACGAGCAGTACTTC. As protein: CASPTPRLAGFNSYEQYF.

The CDR3 bases are TGTGCCAGCAGCCCAGACAGGGTTCAGTACTTC. The encoded protein is CASSPDRVQYF. This chain uses TRBV6-6 with TRBJ2-7; TRBD1 matches at 7 bases. With 6 bases clipped from V and 10 bases from J, the junction kept 6 bases outside the gene matches. The CDR3 has 11 amino acids. Germline CDR1 and CDR2: MNHNY and SVGAGI (reference sequence).

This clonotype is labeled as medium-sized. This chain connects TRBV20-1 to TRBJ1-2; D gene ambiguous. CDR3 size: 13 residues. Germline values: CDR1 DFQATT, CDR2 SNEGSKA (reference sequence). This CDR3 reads CRLKPPLFSGYTF. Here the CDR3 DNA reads TGCAGGCTAAAGCCACCGCTGTTCAGTGGCTACACCTTC.